Given below is one TCR beta chain in context. As for time point: newly diagnosed GD, antithyroid drugs for less than 3 months. Extracted RNA from PBMCs served as the source of the TCR library. Patients came through an endocrinology department, and that department was in Xi'an, China. The data were obtained in a study of regulatory T cells in long-lasting Graves disease. Arm-PCR with iRepertoire HTBI primers amplified the CDR3 regions for these TCR beta libraries. Via MiXCR, TCRdb re-called the multiplex PCR reads, giving one row per CDR3 protein. The sample contains approximately 400,000 distinct CDR3 sequences, under 15% of which appear only once. The same data also went into a second study, on T cells in Graves' hyperthyroidism and ophthalmopathy. From that report: An absence of ophthalmopathy progression within 18 months meant stable Graves' hyperthyroidism.

The sequencing here drew on peripheral blood mononuclear cells (PBMCs), taken at new diagnosis, from a patient treated with antithyroid drugs. The receptor was isolated from a woman in her thirties with Graves disease.

CDR3 sequence reads: CASSPLLGTDTQYF. The DNA for the CDR3 is TGTGCCAGCAGCCCCCTCCTGGGCACAGATACGCAGTATTTT. The chain combines TRBV6-2 or TRBV6-3 with TRBJ2-3; D not resolved. Trimming shortened V by 6 bases and J by 1 base, and 11 bases separated the two germline ends. Germline assignment: CDR1 MNHEY and CDR2 SVGEGT. The CDR3 runs 14 residues.